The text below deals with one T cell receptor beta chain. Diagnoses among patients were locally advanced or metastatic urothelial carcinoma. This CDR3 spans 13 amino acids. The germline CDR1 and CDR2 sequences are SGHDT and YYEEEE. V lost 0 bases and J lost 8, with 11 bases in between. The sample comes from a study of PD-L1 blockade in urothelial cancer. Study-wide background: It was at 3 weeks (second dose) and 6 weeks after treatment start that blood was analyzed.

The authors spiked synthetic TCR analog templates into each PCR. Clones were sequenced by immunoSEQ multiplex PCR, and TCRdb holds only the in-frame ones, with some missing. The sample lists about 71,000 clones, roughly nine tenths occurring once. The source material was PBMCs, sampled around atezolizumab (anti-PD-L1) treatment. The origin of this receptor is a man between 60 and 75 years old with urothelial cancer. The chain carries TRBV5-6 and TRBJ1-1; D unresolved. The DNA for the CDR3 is TGTGCCAGCAGCTTGGCCGAGGCGGTAGAAGCTTTCTTT. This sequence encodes CASSLAEAVEAFF.